This T cell receptor (beta chain) was observed in a study of cytomegalovirus exposure and HLA in healthy donors. Unmatched junction bases numbered 8, after V lost 6 bases and J lost 4 bases. The CDR3 spans 14 residues. Germline assignment: CDR1 KGHSH and CDR2 LQKENI. Only in-frame clones appear in the TCRdb table, and some are missing; sequencing was by immunoSEQ multiplex PCR. The data hold around 150,000 clones, with around 90% observed a single time. The donors were members of the validation cohort, which comprised roughly 120 subjects and was separate from the first cohort of 600 to 800 subjects.

This TCR came from a woman aged 18 to 35 in good health and CMV-seropositive. The chain joins TRBV18 to TRBJ2-7; TRBD1 matches 8 bases. Specimen: PBMCs. CDR3 sequence: CASSTQGQVYEQYF. Written as DNA, the CDR3 is TGTGCCAGCTCTACGCAGGGACAGGTTTACGAGCAGTACTTC.